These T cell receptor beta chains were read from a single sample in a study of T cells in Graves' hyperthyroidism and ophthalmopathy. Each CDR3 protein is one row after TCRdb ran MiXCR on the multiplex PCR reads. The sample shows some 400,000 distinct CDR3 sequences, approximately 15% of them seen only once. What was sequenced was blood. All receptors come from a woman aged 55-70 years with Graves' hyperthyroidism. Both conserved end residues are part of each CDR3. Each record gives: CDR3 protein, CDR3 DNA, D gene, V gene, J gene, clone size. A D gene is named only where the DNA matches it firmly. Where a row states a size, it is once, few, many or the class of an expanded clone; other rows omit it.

CASSSGRRNTEAFF	TGTGCCAGTAGTTCGGGACGGAGGAACACTGAAGCTTTCTTT	NA	TRBV19	TRBJ1-1	NA
CASSGWEGQDTQYF	TGTGCCAGCAGCGGGTGGGAGGGTCAAGATACGCAGTATTTT	TRBD2	TRBV11-2	TRBJ2-3	many
CASSPPITGNEQYF	TGTGCCAGCTCACCACCTATAACAGGGAACGAGCAGTACTTC	NA	TRBV18	TRBJ2-7	many
CASSEGLTNAGYTF	TGTGCCAGCTCAGAGGGACTGACAAATGCTGGCTACACCTTC	NA	TRBV7-9	TRBJ1-2	NA
CSVSTGVNTEAFF	TGCAGCGTTTCGACAGGGGTGAACACTGAAGCTTTCTTT	TRBD1	TRBV29-1	TRBJ1-1	NA
CASSIAPEPTDTQYF	TGTGCCAGTAGTATCGCCCCGGAACCCACAGATACGCAGTATTTT	NA	TRBV19	TRBJ2-3	many
CASSPTGSSYEQYF	TGTGCCAGCTCACCAACGGGAAGCTCCTACGAGCAGTACTTC	NA	TRBV18	TRBJ2-7	many
CSVLPALGSYNEQFF	TGCAGTGTCCTCCCAGCCTTGGGCTCCTACAATGAGCAGTTCTTC	NA	TRBV20-1	TRBJ2-1	many
CASSTRTGSYNEQFF	TGTGCCAGTAGTACCCGGACAGGGTCCTACAATGAGCAGTTCTTC	TRBD1	TRBV19	TRBJ2-1	NA
CASRSRGIYNEQFF	TGTGCCAGCAGGTCTAGGGGCATCTACAATGAGCAGTTCTTC	NA	TRBV3-1	TRBJ2-1	NA
CASSLDRTGAQETQYF	TGTGCCAGCAGCTTGGATCGGACAGGGGCGCAAGAGACCCAGTACTTC	TRBD1	TRBV11-1	TRBJ2-5	many
CAWRDSITGELFF	TGTGCCTGGAGGGACTCCATAACCGGGGAGCTGTTTTTT	NA	TRBV30	TRBJ2-2	many
CASRLELRETQYF	TGTGCCAGCCGGCTGGAACTCCGAGAGACCCAGTACTTC	NA	TRBV2	TRBJ2-5	many
CASSQPTSGPRDTQYF	TGTGCCAGCAGTCAACCGACTAGCGGGCCTCGAGATACGCAGTATTTT	TRBD2	TRBV6-1	TRBJ2-3	many
CASSQDSDGTGKNIQYF	TGTGCCAGCAGCCAAGATTCCGACGGGACAGGCAAAAACATTCAGTACTTC	TRBD1	TRBV3-1	TRBJ2-4	many
CASSPTGADTQYF	TGTGCCAGTAGCCCGACAGGAGCAGATACGCAGTATTTT	NA	TRBV19	TRBJ2-3	few
CASTFSLNTGELFF	TGTGCCAGCACCTTCTCGCTTAACACCGGGGAGCTGTTTTTT	NA	TRBV3-1	TRBJ2-2	few
CASSAGTPNSYGYTF	TGCGCCAGCAGCGCCGGGACACCGAACAGCTATGGCTACACCTTC	NA	TRBV5-1	TRBJ1-2	many
CASSEGWNTGELFF	TGTGCCAGCAGTGAGGGATGGAACACCGGGGAGCTGTTTTTT	NA	TRBV2	TRBJ2-2	NA
CASSPGQGPYGYTF	TGTGCCAGCAGCCCCGGACAGGGCCCTTATGGCTACACCTTC	TRBD1	TRBV3-1	TRBJ1-2	few